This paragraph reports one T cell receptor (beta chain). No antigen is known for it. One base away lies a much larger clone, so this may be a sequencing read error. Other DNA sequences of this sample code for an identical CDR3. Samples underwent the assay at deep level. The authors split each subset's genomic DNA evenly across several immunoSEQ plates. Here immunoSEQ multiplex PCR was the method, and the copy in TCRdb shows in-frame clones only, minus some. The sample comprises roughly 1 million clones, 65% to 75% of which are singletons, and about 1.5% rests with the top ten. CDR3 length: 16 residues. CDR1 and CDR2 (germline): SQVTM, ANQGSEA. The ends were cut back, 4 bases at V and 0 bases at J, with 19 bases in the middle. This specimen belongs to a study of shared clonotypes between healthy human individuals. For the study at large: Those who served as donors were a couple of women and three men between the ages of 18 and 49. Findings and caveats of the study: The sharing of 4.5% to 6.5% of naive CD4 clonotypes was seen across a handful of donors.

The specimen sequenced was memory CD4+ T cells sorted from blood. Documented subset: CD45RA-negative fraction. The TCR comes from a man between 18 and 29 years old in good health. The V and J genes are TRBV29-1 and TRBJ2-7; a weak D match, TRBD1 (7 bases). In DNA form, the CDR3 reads TGCAGCGTTGGCACTCCCGCAGGGGGGCACTCCTACGAGCAGTACTTC. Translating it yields CSVGTPAGGHSYEQYF.